This T cell receptor (beta chain) was profiled in a study of cytotoxic CD8 clonotypes in ibrutinib-treated CLL. Looking at the study overall: Within the patient group, approximately 10 were relapsed/refractory and some 16 treatment-naive, and about 17 were IGHV unmutated. Investigators reported roughly 24 partial and 2 complete responses; after median about 70 months, roughly 15 patients remained remitted and about 12 progressed. Averaging across samples gave roughly 280,000 productive templates and around 90,000 productive rearrangements. The study, taken as a whole, reports: Rising at ibrutinib response, clonality subsequently fell back toward baseline at progression.

Sequenced by immunoSEQ multiplex PCR; TCRdb stores in-frame clones only, minus some. The data hold over 150,000 clones, with approximately 68% observed a single time. The table lists this clone with a few counts. No antigen is known for it. This CDR3 is 13 amino acids long. V lost 6 bases and J lost 6, with 15 bases in between. CDR1 and CDR2 (germline): SGHAT, FQNNGV. Material: PBMCs, obtained after 24 months of ibrutinib treatment. The chain carries TRBV11-2 and TRBJ2-7; D may be TRBD1 (8 bases). The source is a human donor with chronic lymphocytic leukemia. The DNA for the CDR3 is TGTGCCAGCAGTAAGACAGGGGAGGGCGAGCAGTACTTC. Its protein is CASSKTGEGEQYF.